This T cell receptor (beta chain) appears in the sequencing data of a study of blood T cell repertoires in COVID-19. Sequenced by immunoSEQ multiplex PCR; TCRdb stores in-frame clones only, minus some. Altogether more than 350,000 clones are present, around 90% being singletons, with the ten largest covering 3%. The TCR sequence derives from a woman in her 30s with COVID-19, enrolled during active disease. Sequenced: peripheral blood.

CDR3 residues: CASSLSGQGPPGYGYTF. DNA for the CDR3: TGTGCCAGCAGTTTATCCGGCCAGGGCCCACCTGGGTATGGCTACACCTTC. The chain recombines TRBV27 with TRBJ1-2; TRBD1 is a possible D gene (5 bases). V was shortened by 0 bases and J by 5 bases, with 19 bases between the two germline ends. The CDR3 covers 17 residues. Germline V gene lookup returns CDR1 MNHEY and CDR2 SMNVEV (reference sequence).